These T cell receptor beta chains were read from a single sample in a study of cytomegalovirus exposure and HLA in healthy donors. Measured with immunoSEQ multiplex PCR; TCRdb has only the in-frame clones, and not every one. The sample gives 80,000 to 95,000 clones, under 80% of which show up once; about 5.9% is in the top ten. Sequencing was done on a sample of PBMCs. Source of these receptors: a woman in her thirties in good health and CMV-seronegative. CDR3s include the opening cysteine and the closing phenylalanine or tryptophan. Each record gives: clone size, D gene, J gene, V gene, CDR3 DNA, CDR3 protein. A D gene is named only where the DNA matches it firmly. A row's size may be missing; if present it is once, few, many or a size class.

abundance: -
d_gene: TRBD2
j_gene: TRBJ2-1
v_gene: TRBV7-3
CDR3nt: TGTGCCAGCAGCCCAAGGGGCGGGACTAGCGGAAACAATGAGCAGTTCTTC
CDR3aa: CASSPRGGTSGNNEQFF

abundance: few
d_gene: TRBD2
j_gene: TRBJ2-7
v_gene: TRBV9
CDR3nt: TGTGCCAGCAGCGTAGAGCTAGCGGGATTCTACGAGCAGTACTTC
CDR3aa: CASSVELAGFYEQYF

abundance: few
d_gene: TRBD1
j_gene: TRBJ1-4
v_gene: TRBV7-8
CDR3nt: TGTGCCACCCTCCGGGACAGGGGGCTAGCTAATGAAAAACTGTTTTTT
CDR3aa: CATLRDRGLANEKLFF

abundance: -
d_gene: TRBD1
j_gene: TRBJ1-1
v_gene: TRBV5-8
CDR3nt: TGTGCCAGCAGGCCCGGACAGGGGAGAATATACACTGAAGCTTTCTTT
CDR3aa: CASRPGQGRIYTEAFF

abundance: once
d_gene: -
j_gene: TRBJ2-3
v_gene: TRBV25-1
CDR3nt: TGTGCCAGCCCATGTGGGGCGGGACGGTTGGATACGCAGTATTTT
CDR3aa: CASPCGAGRLDTQYF

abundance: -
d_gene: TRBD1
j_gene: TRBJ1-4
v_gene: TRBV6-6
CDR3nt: TGTGCCAGCAGTTACTCGGACAGGGGAAATGAAAAACTGTTTTTT
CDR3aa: CASSYSDRGNEKLFF

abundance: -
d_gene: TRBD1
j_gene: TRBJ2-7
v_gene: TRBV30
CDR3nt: TGTGCCTGGACTCCCCGTAGTGGACAGGCCCGCTACGAGCAGTACTTC
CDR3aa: CAWTPRSGQARYEQYF

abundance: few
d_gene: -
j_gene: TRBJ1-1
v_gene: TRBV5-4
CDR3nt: TGTGCCAGCCGGGGGGGAACGACTGAAGCTTTCTTT
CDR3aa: CASRGGTTEAFF

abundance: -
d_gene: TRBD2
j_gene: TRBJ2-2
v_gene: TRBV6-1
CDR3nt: TGTGCCAGCAGTGAAGCTAGCGGGGGGAGAAACACCGGGGAGCTGTTTTTT
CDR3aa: CASSEASGGRNTGELFF

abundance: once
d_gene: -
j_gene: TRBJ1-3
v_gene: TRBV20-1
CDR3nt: TGCAGTGCTGTACAGGGAAACACCATATATTTT
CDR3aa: CSAVQGNTIYF

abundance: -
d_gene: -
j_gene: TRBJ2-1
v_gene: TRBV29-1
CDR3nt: TGCAGCGTTGAACGTATTCAAAGGGGTGAGCAGTTCTTC
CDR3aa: CSVERIQRGEQFF

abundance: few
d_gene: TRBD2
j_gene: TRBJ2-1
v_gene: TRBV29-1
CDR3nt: TGCAGCGTTGTTGGGGGGCTAGCGGGGAGATACAATGAGCAGTTCTTC
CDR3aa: CSVVGGLAGRYNEQFF

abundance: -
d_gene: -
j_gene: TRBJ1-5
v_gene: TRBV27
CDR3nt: TGTGCCAGCAGTTTCAGGGGCAATCAGCCCCAGCATTTT
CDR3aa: CASSFRGNQPQHF

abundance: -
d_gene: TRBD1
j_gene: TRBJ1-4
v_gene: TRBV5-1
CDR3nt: TGCGCCAGCAGCGACAGGGGTTTCGAAAAACTGTTTTTT
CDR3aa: CASSDRGFEKLFF

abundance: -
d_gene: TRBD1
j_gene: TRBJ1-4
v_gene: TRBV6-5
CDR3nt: TGTGCCAGCAGTCGCCGACAGGGCCTTAATGAAAAACTGTTTTTT
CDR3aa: CASSRRQGLNEKLFF

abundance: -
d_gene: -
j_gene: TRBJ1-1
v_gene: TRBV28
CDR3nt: TGTGCCAGCAGTCCGTACGCGGAGAAAGCTTTCTTT
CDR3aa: CASSPYAEKAFF

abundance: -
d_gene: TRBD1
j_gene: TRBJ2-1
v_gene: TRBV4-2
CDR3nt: TGTGCCAGCAGCCAAGACGGCCAGGGGGCCGTTGAGCAGTTCTTC
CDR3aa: CASSQDGQGAVEQFF

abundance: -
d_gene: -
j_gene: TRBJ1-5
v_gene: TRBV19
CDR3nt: TGTGCCAGTAGTCGTGGAGGGTATCAGCCCCAGCATTTT
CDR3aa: CASSRGGYQPQHF

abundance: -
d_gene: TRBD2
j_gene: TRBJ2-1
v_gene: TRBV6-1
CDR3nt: TGTGCCAGCAGAGATGGGACTAGGGGGTGGTTCTTC
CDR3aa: CASRDGTRGWFF

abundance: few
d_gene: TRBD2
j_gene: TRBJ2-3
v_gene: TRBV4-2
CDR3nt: TGTGCCAGCAGCCAAGAGGGTCGAGTAGCGGGGGGCCCTGATACGCAGTATTTT
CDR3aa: CASSQEGRVAGGPDTQYF

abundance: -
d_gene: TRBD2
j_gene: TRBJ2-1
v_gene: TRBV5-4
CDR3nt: TGTGCCAGCAGCTCCCTGACTAGCCCAGGGTCCTACAATGAGCAGTTCTTC
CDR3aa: CASSSLTSPGSYNEQFF

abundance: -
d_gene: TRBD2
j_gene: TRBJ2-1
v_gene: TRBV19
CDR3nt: TGTGCCAGTAGTCCCGGACTAGTCTATGAGCAGTTCTTC
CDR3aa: CASSPGLVYEQFF

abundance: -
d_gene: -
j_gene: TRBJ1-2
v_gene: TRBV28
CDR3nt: TGTGCCAGCAGTTTTCCCAGGGCAGGGGGCTACACCTTC
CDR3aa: CASSFPRAGGYTF

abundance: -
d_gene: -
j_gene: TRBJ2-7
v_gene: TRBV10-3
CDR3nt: TGTGCCATCAGTGAGTCGGCCGCCTACGAGCAGTACTTC
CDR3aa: CAISESAAYEQYF

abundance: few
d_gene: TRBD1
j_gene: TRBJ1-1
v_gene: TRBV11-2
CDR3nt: TGTGCCAGCAGCCACCCGCGGACAGGCCAGAACACTGAAGCTTTCTTT
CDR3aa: CASSHPRTGQNTEAFF

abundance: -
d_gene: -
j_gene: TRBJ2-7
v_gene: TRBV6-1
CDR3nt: TGTGCCAGCACCCCGACAGGTAGCTCCTACGAGCAGTACTTC
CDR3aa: CASTPTGSSYEQYF

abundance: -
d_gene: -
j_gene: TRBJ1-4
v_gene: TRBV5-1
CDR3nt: TGCGCCAGCAGCCTGGACAAACCTAATGAAAAACTGTTTTTT
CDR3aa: CASSLDKPNEKLFF

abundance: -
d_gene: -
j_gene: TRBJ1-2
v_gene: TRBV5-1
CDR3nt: TGCGCCAGCAGTTTCGGGGTCGATGGCTACACCTTC
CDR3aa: CASSFGVDGYTF

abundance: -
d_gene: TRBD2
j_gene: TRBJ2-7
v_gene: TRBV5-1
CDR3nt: TGCGCCAGCAGCTCTCTGGGGACTAGCGGGGGGGCCGGGAGCGAGCAGTACTTC
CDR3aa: CASSSLGTSGGAGSEQYF

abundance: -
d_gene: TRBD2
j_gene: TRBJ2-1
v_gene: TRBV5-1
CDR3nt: TGCGCCAGCAGCTTGGGACAAACTAGCGGGGTTGCTGAGCAGTTCTTC
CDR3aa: CASSLGQTSGVAEQFF

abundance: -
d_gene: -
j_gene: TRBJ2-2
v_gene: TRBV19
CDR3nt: -
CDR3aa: CASSNPHGGGTPGSCFF

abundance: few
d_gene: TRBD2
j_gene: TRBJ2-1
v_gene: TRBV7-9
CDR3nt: TGTGCCAGCAGCTTAGGGCAGCGGGGGTGGTACAATGAGCAGTTCTTC
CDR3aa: CASSLGQRGWYNEQFF

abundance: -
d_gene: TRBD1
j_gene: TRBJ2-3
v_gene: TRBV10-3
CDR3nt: TGTGCCGCTTTGGGACAGGCGGGCACAGATACGCAGTATTTT
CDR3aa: CAALGQAGTDTQYF

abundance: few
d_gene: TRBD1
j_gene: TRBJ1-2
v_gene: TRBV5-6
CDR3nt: TGTGCCAGCAGTGGGGTCGACAGGGGGTACGGCTACACCTTC
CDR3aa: CASSGVDRGYGYTF

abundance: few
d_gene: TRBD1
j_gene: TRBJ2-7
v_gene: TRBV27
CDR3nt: TGTGCCAGCCGACAGGGCCCCGGGGCCTACGAGCAGTACTTC
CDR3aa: CASRQGPGAYEQYF

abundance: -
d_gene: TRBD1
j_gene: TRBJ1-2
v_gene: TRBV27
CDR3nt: TGTGCCAGCAGTTCCAGGGGGGCCAGCTATGGCTACACCTTC
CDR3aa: CASSSRGASYGYTF

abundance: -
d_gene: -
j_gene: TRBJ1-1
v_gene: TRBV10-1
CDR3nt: TGCGCCAGCAGTGCCCTCTCCGGGGCTGAAGCTTTCTTT
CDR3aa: CASSALSGAEAFF

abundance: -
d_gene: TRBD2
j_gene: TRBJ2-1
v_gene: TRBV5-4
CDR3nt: TGTGCCAGCAGAGGAGGGGCTAGCGGGGGCAATGAGCAGTTCTTC
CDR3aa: CASRGGASGGNEQFF

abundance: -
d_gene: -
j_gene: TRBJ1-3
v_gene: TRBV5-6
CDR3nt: TGTGCCAGCAGCTGGGTGCAGGGTGATTATTCTGGAAACACCATATATTTT
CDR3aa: CASSWVQGDYSGNTIYF

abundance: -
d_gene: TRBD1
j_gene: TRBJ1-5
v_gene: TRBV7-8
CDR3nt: TGTGCCAGCAGCCTAGGGGGGGACAGAAGGGTTCAGCCCCAGCATTTT
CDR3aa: CASSLGGDRRVQPQHF

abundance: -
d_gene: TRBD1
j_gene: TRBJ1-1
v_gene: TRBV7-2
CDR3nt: TGTGCCAGCAGCTTAGTCTACAGGGGAAAAGCTTTCTTT
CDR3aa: CASSLVYRGKAFF

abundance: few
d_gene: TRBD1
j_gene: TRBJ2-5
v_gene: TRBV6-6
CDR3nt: TGTGCCAGCACCCTGGGACAGTACCAGGAGACCCAGTACTTC
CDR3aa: CASTLGQYQETQYF